The entry below describes one T cell receptor (beta chain). The target antigen is unknown. Only CD45RO-negative cells positively selected for CCR7 counted as naive CD8 cells, so terminally differentiated effector memory CD45RA+ cells were excluded. Donors, healthy HIV-negative adults, lacked recent acute infections or vaccinations. Original data processing: Filtering differed because ImmunoSEQ produced junction-only sequences that carried no quality scores. Repertoires were generated with immunoSEQ multiplex PCR, while TCRdb's copy carries only in-frame clones and drops some. The V and J calls and clone size are taken from that table; D and trimming were inferred from the DNA. Among about 2 million clones listed, about 95% were seen once. These data come from a study of shared clonotypes between healthy human individuals. Notes on the study in general: Generally, estimated richness proved larger in naive subsets than it did in memory subsets. Sequencing depth was expected to influence donor clonotype sharing.

V shed 4 bases and J shed 0 bases, with 18 bases lying between them. The V gene's germline CDR1 is ENHRY and CDR2 SYGVKD. The CDR3 has 17 amino acids. The specimen sequenced was naive CD8+ T cells sorted from blood. This TCR was sampled from a man aged 18 to 29 in good health. V usage is TRBV10-3 and J usage is TRBJ1-1; D ambiguous. This chain's CDR3 is CAISASRGRTLNTEAFF. The CDR3 DNA is TGTGCCATCAGTGCCAGCCGTGGCAGGACCCTGAACACTGAAGCTTTCTTT.